This T cell receptor (beta chain) was identified during a study of regulatory T cells in long-lasting Graves disease. To make TCR beta libraries, researchers used iRepertoire HTBI primers and Arm-PCR of CDR3 regions. TCRdb reprocessed the multiplex PCR reads via MiXCR and lists one record per CDR3 protein. Altogether around 500,000 distinct CDR3 sequences are present, around 13% being singletons, with the ten largest covering roughly 8.9%. The V end lost 4 bases, the J end lost 7 bases, and 10 bases lay between the germline ends. Per germline, CDR1 DFQATT and CDR2 SNEGSKA (reference sequence). CDR3 size: 12 residues. Time point specified: newly diagnosed GD, antithyroid drugs for less than 3 months. RNA extracted from PBMCs served as the sequencing template. The sample was also reused in another study, on T cells in Graves' hyperthyroidism and ophthalmopathy.

The input for sequencing was peripheral blood mononuclear cells (PBMCs), taken at new diagnosis, from a patient treated with antithyroid drugs. This clonotype was obtained from a woman younger than 45 with Graves disease. V usage is TRBV20-1 and J usage is TRBJ1-4; D unresolved. Written as DNA, the CDR3 is TGCAGTGCTATGCCGGGGATTGAAAAACTGTTTTTT. As protein: CSAMPGIEKLFF.